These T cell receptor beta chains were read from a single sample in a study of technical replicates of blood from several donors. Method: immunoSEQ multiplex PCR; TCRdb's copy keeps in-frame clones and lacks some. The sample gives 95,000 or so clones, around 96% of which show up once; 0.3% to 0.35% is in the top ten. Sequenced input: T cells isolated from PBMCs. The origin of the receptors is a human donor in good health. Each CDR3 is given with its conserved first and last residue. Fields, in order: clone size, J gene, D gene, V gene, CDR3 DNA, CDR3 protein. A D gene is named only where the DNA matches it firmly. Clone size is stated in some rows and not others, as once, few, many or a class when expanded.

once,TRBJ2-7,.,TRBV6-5,TGTGCCAGCAGTCGAGAGACTGAGCAGTACTTC,CASSRETEQYF
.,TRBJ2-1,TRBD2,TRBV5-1,TGCGCCAGCAGCTTGGAGGCAGGGAGGGATGAGCAGTTCTTC,CASSLEAGRDEQFF
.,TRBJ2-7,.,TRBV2,TGTGCCAGCAAGGGGTACCGGGAGCCGTCGGCCTACGAGCAGTACTTC,CASKGYREPSAYEQYF
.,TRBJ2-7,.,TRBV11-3,TGTGCCAGCAAATTGGTTGGGGCAGCCTACGAGCAGTACTTC,CASKLVGAAYEQYF
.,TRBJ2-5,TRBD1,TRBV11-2,TGTGCCAGCAGCTTCGAACCGGGACAGGGGGCGAAGACCCAGTACTTC,CASSFEPGQGAKTQYF
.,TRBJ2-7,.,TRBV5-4,TGTGCCAGCAGCTCACCAGGCGAGCAGTACTTC,CASSSPGEQYF
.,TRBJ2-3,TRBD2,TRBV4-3,TGCGCCAGCAGCCAAAACCTAGCGGGAGGGACAGATACGCAGTATTTT,CASSQNLAGGTDTQYF
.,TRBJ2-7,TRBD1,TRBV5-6,TGTGCCAGCAGCTTCCCCGGACAGGGGTGGTACGAGCAGTACTTC,CASSFPGQGWYEQYF
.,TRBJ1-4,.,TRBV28,TGTGCCAGCAGCGAAGGGACACGAAATGAAAAACTGTTTTTT,CASSEGTRNEKLFF
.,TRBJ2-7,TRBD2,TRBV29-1,TGCAGCGTTGAAGGTCCTCTAGCGGGAGGGACGGAGCAGTACTTC,CSVEGPLAGGTEQYF
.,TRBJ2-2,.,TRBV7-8,TGTGCCAGCAGCTTAGCGCGGGACGGGGAGCTGTTTTTT,CASSLARDGELFF
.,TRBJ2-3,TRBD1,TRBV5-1,TGCGCCAGCAGCTCTTACAGGGGAGCGAACACAGATACGCAGTATTTT,CASSSYRGANTDTQYF
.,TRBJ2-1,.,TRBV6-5,TGTGCCAGCAGGGGCCTAGCGAATTCCTACAATGAGCAGTTCTTC,CASRGLANSYNEQFF
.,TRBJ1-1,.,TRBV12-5,TGTGCTAGTGGTTTGGACAGGAGTAGTAACACTGAAGCTTTCTTT,CASGLDRSSNTEAFF
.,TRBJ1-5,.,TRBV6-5,TGTGCCAGCAGTTTAGATCTAAATCAGCCCCAGCATTTT,CASSLDLNQPQHF
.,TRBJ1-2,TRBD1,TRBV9,TGTGCCAGCAGCGCCCAACCGGGACAGGGGACCTATGGCTACACCTTC,CASSAQPGQGTYGYTF
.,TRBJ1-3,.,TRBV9,TGTGCCAGCAGCGCCAGAGGTTCCCCCGCAGCGGCTGGAAACACCATATATTTT,CASSARGSPAAAGNTIYF
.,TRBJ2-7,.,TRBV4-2,TGTGCCAGCAGCCGAGAACTCATGATCTCCTACGAGCAGTACTTC,CASSRELMISYEQYF
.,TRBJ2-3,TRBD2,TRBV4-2,TGTGCCAGCAGCCAAGTACTAGCGGGAGAGGGAGATACGCAGTATTTT,CASSQVLAGEGDTQYF
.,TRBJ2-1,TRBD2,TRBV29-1,TGCAGCGACAGGACCGGGACTAGCGGGCCCGATGAGCAGTTCTTC,CSDRTGTSGPDEQFF
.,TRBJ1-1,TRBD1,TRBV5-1,TGCGCCAGCAGCCTCTGGACAGGGGGCGAGAACACTGAAGCTTTCTTT,CASSLWTGGENTEAFF
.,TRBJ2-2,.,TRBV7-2,TGTGCCAGCAGCCTAGCGTACGGGGAGCTGTTTTTT,CASSLAYGELFF
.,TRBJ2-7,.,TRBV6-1,TGTGCCAGCAGCGGGACACTTTACGAGCAGTACTTC,CASSGTLYEQYF
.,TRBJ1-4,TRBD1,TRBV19,TGTGCCAGTAGTTTGACAGGGGTCGATGGAACTAATGAAAAACTGTTTTTT,CASSLTGVDGTNEKLFF
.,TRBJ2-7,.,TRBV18,TGTGCCAGCTCACCTGCTACCCTCACCGAGCAGTACTTC,CASSPATLTEQYF
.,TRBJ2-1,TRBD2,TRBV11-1,TGTGCCAGCAGCTTAGTAGCGGGGACCTCCTACAATGAGCAGTTCTTC,CASSLVAGTSYNEQFF
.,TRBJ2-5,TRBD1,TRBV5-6,TGTGCCAGCAGCTTGGCCGGGACAGGGGGTAGGGAGACCCAGTACTTC,CASSLAGTGGRETQYF
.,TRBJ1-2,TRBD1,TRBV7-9,TGTGCCAGCAGCGCACAGGGACAGGGGATGGGCTACACCTTC,CASSAQGQGMGYTF
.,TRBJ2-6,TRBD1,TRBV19,TGTGCCAGTAGTACTCCTAGGGACAGCCGGTATGGGTATGGGGCCAACGTCCTGACTTTC,CASSTPRDSRYGYGANVLTF
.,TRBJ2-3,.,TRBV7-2,TGTGCCAGCAGCGTAGAGAAAGCGGATACGCAGTATTTT,CASSVEKADTQYF
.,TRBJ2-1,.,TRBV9,TGTGCCAGCAGCGCACTGACTACCCCAGGCCTTAATGAGCAGTTCTTC,CASSALTTPGLNEQFF
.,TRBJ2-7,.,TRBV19,TGTGCCAGTAGTATAACAGGAAACGGCTACGAGCAGTACTTC,CASSITGNGYEQYF
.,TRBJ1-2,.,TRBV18,TGTGCCAGCTCACCTGACAGGAACTATGGCTACACCTTC,CASSPDRNYGYTF
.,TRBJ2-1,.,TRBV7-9,TGTGCCAGCAGCTTATCAGGGGTCTATTCCTACAATGAGCAGTTCTTC,CASSLSGVYSYNEQFF
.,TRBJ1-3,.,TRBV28,TGTGCCAGCAGCCTAGCCCTAGTATGGGGAACGGGAAACACCATATATTTT,CASSLALVWGTGNTIYF
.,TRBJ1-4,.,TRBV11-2,TGTGCCAGCGAAGATACAGCGGATGATGAAAAACTGTTTTTT,CASEDTADDEKLFF
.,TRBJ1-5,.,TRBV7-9,TGTGCCAGCAGCTCTACGGGGGGGGGAGTCGAGGATCAGCCCCAGCATTTT,CASSSTGGGVEDQPQHF
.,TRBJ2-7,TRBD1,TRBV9,TGTGCCAGCAGCGCGACGGGACAGAGCTCCTACGAGCAGTACTTC,CASSATGQSSYEQYF
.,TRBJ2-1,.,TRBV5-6,TGTGCCAGCAGCTTGACCAGGGATGAAAATGAGCAGTTCTTC,CASSLTRDENEQFF
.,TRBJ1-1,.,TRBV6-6,TGTGCCAGCAGTCATCAGGGGAACACTGAAGCTTTCTTT,CASSHQGNTEAFF
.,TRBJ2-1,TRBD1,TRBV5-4,TGTGCCAGCAGCCGAGACAGGGGGGGAAATGAGCAGTTCTTC,CASSRDRGGNEQFF
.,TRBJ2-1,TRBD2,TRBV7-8,TGTGCCAGCAGCTTAGGGGCGGGAGGGCCTGTCAATGAGCAGTTCTTC,CASSLGAGGPVNEQFF